The rows below give T cell receptor beta chains drawn from one sample of a study of CD8 T cells in ankylosing spondylitis. From the 5' RACE reads, TCRdb called clonotypes with MiXCR, one entry per CDR3 protein. The sample holds roughly 150,000 distinct CDR3 sequences, approximately 9% seen once. Sequenced sample: blood, either unsorted or a sorted T cell fraction (not recorded which). The receptor set was obtained from a female donor with ankylosing spondylitis or in good health (not recorded which). CDR3s include the opening cysteine and the closing phenylalanine or tryptophan. Each record gives: J gene, D gene, V gene, CDR3 protein. D genes are given only for firm matches.

J: TRBJ2-5
D: .
V: TRBV2
CDR3: CASQARTLDQETQYF

J: TRBJ1-1
D: .
V: TRBV28
CDR3: CASSFRPTDEAFF

J: TRBJ2-1
D: TRBD2
V: TRBV10-3
CDR3: CAIRSGRGYEQFF

J: TRBJ2-1
D: .
V: TRBV6-1
CDR3: CASGLYSEPYNEQFF

J: TRBJ1-2
D: .
V: TRBV12-3/TRBV12-4
CDR3: CASSFATSPRGGYTF

J: TRBJ2-1
D: TRBD1
V: TRBV29-1
CDR3: CSDLDRGHNEQFF

J: TRBJ2-7
D: TRBD1
V: TRBV3-1
CDR3: CASSRGTGTYEQYF

J: TRBJ2-3
D: .
V: TRBV29-1
CDR3: CSVVSGDYRGTQYF

J: TRBJ2-1
D: .
V: TRBV4-3
CDR3: CASSQDKGTGEQFF

J: TRBJ2-1
D: TRBD2
V: TRBV29-1
CDR3: CSVGLAGGPRAYNEQFF

J: TRBJ2-1
D: TRBD2
V: TRBV9
CDR3: CASSAGLAAWNEQFF

J: TRBJ2-3
D: TRBD1
V: TRBV7-9
CDR3: CASSRGTDPDSDTQYF

J: TRBJ2-7
D: TRBD2
V: TRBV7-6
CDR3: CASSISETSGYEQYF

J: TRBJ2-3
D: .
V: TRBV5-1
CDR3: CASSRERDTQYF

J: TRBJ1-1
D: TRBD1
V: TRBV15
CDR3: CATSPRTGNTEAFF

J: TRBJ2-5
D: .
V: TRBV28
CDR3: CASSPLTETQYF

J: TRBJ2-3
D: TRBD2
V: TRBV12-3/TRBV12-4
CDR3: CASSFRSRGDTQYF

J: TRBJ2-7
D: TRBD2
V: TRBV19
CDR3: CASSIGTRDDEQYF

J: TRBJ2-7
D: .
V: TRBV7-9
CDR3: CASRPPTHEQYF

J: TRBJ2-1
D: TRBD2
V: TRBV9
CDR3: CASSGRTSSNEQFF

J: TRBJ2-5
D: .
V: TRBV11-3
CDR3: CASSLDLPQMYQETQYF

J: TRBJ2-1
D: .
V: TRBV4-1
CDR3: CASYDPSNSYNEQFF